These 19 T cell receptor beta chains were sequenced from one sample in a study of T-cell reconstitution after alpha-beta-depleted transplantation in children. Unique molecular identifiers were incorporated during preparation of the TCRbeta library. TCRdb fed the PCR reads into MiXCR, producing one record per CDR3 protein. The sample records 350,000 to 400,000 distinct CDR3 sequences, over 20% being singletons. The source was PBMCs from the stem cell graft donor, collected from the stem cell graft. These receptors came from a human donor who donated a stem cell graft to a child with acute myeloid leukemia.

This clonotype was seen just once. The J gene is TRBJ2-1, the V gene TRBV3-1, with D unresolved. Germline-derived CDR1 and CDR2 are LGHDT and YNNKEL (reference sequence). The ends were cut back, 0 bases at V and 9 bases at J, with 9 bases in the middle. The CDR3 sequence is 13 residues long. CDR3 coding DNA: TGTGCCAGCAGCCAAGATCGTCCCGGTGAGCAGTTCTTC. It translates to CASSQDRPGEQFF.

This clonotype was seen at least ten times. The CDR3 reads CSVVPGLAEYEQYF. Written as DNA, the CDR3 is TGCAGCGTTGTTCCCGGACTAGCGGAGTACGAGCAGTACTTC. V usage is TRBV29-1 and J usage is TRBJ2-7; 10 nucleotides line up with TRBD2. The CDR3 length is 14 residues. Trimming cost V 4 bases and J 4 bases; bases outside gene matches: 7. The germline V gene encodes CDR1 SQVTM and CDR2 ANQGSEA.

The V gene is TRBV12-3 or TRBV12-4, the J gene TRBJ1-5; TRBD1 might be the D (5 bases). CDR3 length equals 12 residues. Trimming took 6 bases from V and 5 from J, leaving 8 bases between them. The CDR3 DNA is TGTGCCAGCAGGCTAGGGGATCAGCCCCAGCATTTT. Translated, it gives CASRLGDQPQHF.

This clonotype occurred a few times. The rearrangement links TRBV20-1 to TRBJ2-4; D not resolved. CDR1 and CDR2 (germline): DFQATT, SNEGSKA (reference sequence). CDR3 length: 14 amino acids. Trimming pared 6 bases from V and 0 bases from J, leaving 12 bases between. The CDR3 DNA follows: TGCAGTGCCCCAGACACGGTAGCCAAAAACATTCAGTACTTC. It is translated as CSAPDTVAKNIQYF.

This clonotype was seen a single time. The rearrangement joins TRBV28 to TRBJ2-1; D is unresolved. The CDR3 contains 15 residues. Germline V CDR1 and CDR2: MDHEN, SYDVKM. The V and J ends lost 4 bases and 3 bases respectively, with 13 bases between them. The CDR3 sequence is CASSSNPEDYNEQFF. The CDR3 DNA reads TGTGCCAGCAGTTCAAACCCGGAAGACTACAATGAGCAGTTCTTC.

This clonotype was observed a handful of times. The chain recombines TRBV20-1 with TRBJ2-7; 11 nucleotides line up with TRBD2. CDR1 and CDR2 (germline): DFQATT, SNEGSKA (reference sequence). The CDR3 sequence is 16 residues long. V was clipped by 5 bases and J by 4 bases; unmatched bases: 13. CDR3 bases: TGCAGTGCTGCGAAACGGGTAGCGGGAGGGTCATACGAGCAGTACTTC. Residues: CSAAKRVAGGSYEQYF.

This sequence joins TRBV12-3 or TRBV12-4 and TRBJ2-7; a possible D gene is TRBD1 (5 bases). CDR3 length: 13 amino acids. V lost 6 bases and J lost 6, with 15 bases in between. CDR3 sequence reads: CASSSLTAFEQYF. The CDR3 region has the DNA TGTGCCAGCAGCTCCCTGACAGCTTTCGAGCAGTACTTC.

This chain joins TRBV11-2 and TRBJ2-7; 7 bases are a match to TRBD2. The length of the CDR3 is 15 residues. V was clipped by 2 bases and J by 6 bases; unmatched bases: 10. Germline V CDR1 and CDR2: SGHAT, FQNNGV. The CDR3 sequence: CASSLLTGGPSEQYF. CDR3 DNA sequence: TGTGCCAGCAGCTTATTAACGGGAGGCCCCTCCGAGCAGTACTTC.

About this clonotype: A junction end diverges from the germline sequence, so it may reflect a read error. V is TRBV27 and J is TRBJ2-1, with 12 positions matching TRBD2. The CDR3 loop spans 16 amino acids. Germline V gene lookup returns CDR1 MNHEY and CDR2 SMNVEV (reference sequence). CDR3 sequence reads: CASTLRRLAGVNEQFF. The CDR3 region has the DNA TGTGCCAGCACTTTACGTAGACTAGCGGGAGTAAATGAGCAGTTCTTC.

V and J are TRBV28 and TRBJ1-2, with D possibly TRBD1 on 6 matching bases. The V end was cut by 9 bases, the J end by 8 bases, with 19 bases between. There are 13 residues in the CDR3. Germline V gene sequence: CDR1 MDHEN, CDR2 SYDVKM. CDR3 sequence reads: CASITPGQQGYTF. CDR3 coding DNA: TGTGCCAGTATTACTCCGGGACAACAAGGCTACACCTTC.

The table lists this clonotype with a few counts. This rearrangement joins TRBV20-1 to TRBJ2-5, with TRBD2 matching 13 bases. CDR3 length: 17 amino acids. Per germline, CDR1 DFQATT and CDR2 SNEGSKA (reference sequence). Trimming removed 3 bases from V and 3 bases from J; junction bases left unmatched: 10. The CDR3 sequence is CSARTGTSGTYKETQYF. Written as DNA, the CDR3 is TGCAGTGCTAGGACCGGGACTAGCGGGACGTATAAAGAGACCCAGTACTTC.

For this clonotype: The junction departs from the called germline gene at one end, perhaps through a read error. The chain recombines TRBV20-1 with TRBJ2-2, with 10 bases lining up with TRBD1. Per the germline V gene, CDR1 is DFQATT and CDR2 is SNEGSKA (reference sequence). This CDR3 region has 17 residues. The CDR3 loop reads CCARDLGDRGNTGELFF. CDR3 in DNA: TGCTGTGCTAGAGATCTAGGGGACAGGGGTAACACCGGGGAGCTGTTTTTT.

This clonotype was picked up many times. The chain combines TRBV29-1 with TRBJ2-3; the D is unclear. The length of the CDR3 is 14 residues. Germline CDR1 is SQVTM and CDR2 is ANQGSEA. Trimming cost V 0 bases and J 3 bases, with 10 bases left between them. The CDR3 here is CSVEDPVRTDTQYF. The DNA of the CDR3 is TGCAGCGTTGAAGATCCGGTGAGAACAGATACGCAGTATTTT.

This clonotype was seen a handful of times. The chain uses TRBV20-1 and TRBJ2-5; 7 bases match TRBD2. Trimming at V came to 2 bases and at J to 3 bases, leaving 18 bases not matched to a gene. Germline CDR1 and CDR2: DFQATT and SNEGSKA (reference sequence). CDR3 length: 18 amino acids. The CDR3 DNA follows: TGCAGTGCTAGACCGGCGGGACGCGGACTAGGGTCAAAAGAGACCCAGTACTTC. Its translation: CSARPAGRGLGSKETQYF.

The chain recombines TRBV12-3 or TRBV12-4 with TRBJ2-1; D is uncertain. This CDR3 has 14 residues. V was clipped by 1 base and J by 2 bases, with 6 bases between them. CDR3 sequence: CASSLGMTYNEQFF. The DNA of the CDR3 is TGTGCCAGCAGTTTAGGGATGACCTACAATGAGCAGTTCTTC.

Many counts were recorded for this clonotype. The chain combines TRBV12-3 or TRBV12-4 with TRBJ2-1; TRBD2 might be the D (5 bases). CDR3 length equals 15 residues. V was clipped by 5 bases and J by 5 bases, with 16 bases between them. CDR3 residues: CASSRSGTLNNEQFF. CDR3 DNA sequence: TGTGCCAGCAGTCGAAGCGGAACCTTAAACAATGAGCAGTTCTTC.

V gene TRBV2 combines with J gene TRBJ2-7; D is unresolved. The CDR3 contains 13 residues. Trimming took 6 bases from V and 0 from J, leaving 9 bases between them. Germline CDR1 is SNHLY and CDR2 is FYNNEI. In DNA, the CDR3 is TGTGCCAGCAGGCCATGGAACTCCTACGAGCAGTACTTC. This encodes CASRPWNSYEQYF.

This clonotype was seen a few times. The CDR3 coding sequence is TGTGCCAGCAGCCAAGTCCCGAAGGAGCAGTACTTC. Translated: CASSQVPKEQYF. V usage is TRBV3-1 and J usage is TRBJ2-7; no definite D call. The CDR3 is 12 residues long. The V and J ends lost 1 base and 7 bases respectively, with 8 bases between them. Germline assignment: CDR1 LGHDT and CDR2 YNNKEL (reference sequence).

This chain links TRBV27 with TRBJ2-7; tentatively, D is TRBD2 (5 bases). The CDR3 contains 14 residues. CDR1 MNHEY and CDR2 SMNVEV come from the germline V gene (reference sequence). V was shortened by 3 bases and J by 1 base, with 10 bases between the two germline ends. CDR3 DNA: TGTGCCAGCAGTTTCATAGGGAGATCCTACGAGCAGTACTTC. It translates to CASSFIGRSYEQYF.